One and the same sample provided the 25 T cell receptor beta chains below, sequenced in a study of CD8+ T cells in alopecia areata. Extraction and reverse transcription of RNA yielded cDNA as the sequencing template. The method was immunoSEQ multiplex PCR; TCRdb's version includes in-frame clones alone and lacks a portion of them. The sample consists of 93,000 or so clones, approximately 52% of them appearing once. The sequenced material came from CD4+ T cells sorted from blood. These receptors originate from a human donor in good health.

A word on this clone: Since a far larger clone is one base different, this is likely a read error. The identical CDR3 is also encoded by other nucleotide sequences in the sample. This CDR3 reads CASSLIEDGELFF. The DNA of the CDR3 is TGTGCCAGCAGCTTAATTGAAGACGGGGAGCTGTTTTTT. The chain employs TRBV5-1 and TRBJ2-2; D ambiguous. Germline V gene sequence: CDR1 SGHRS, CDR2 YFSETQ. The CDR3 is 13 amino acids.

The chain links TRBV7-9 to TRBJ1-4, with a tentative D call TRBD1 (5 bases). The CDR3 extends over 12 amino acids. Germline V gives CDR1 SEHNR, CDR2 FQNEAQ (reference sequence). The germline V and J ends were trimmed by 4 bases and 8 bases, with 8 bases remaining between them. The chain's CDR3 is CASSSTVEKLFF. CDR3 coding DNA: TGTGCCAGCAGCTCGACAGTGGAAAAACTGTTTTTT.

This chain links TRBV29-1 with TRBJ1-5; TRBD1 is a possible D gene (6 bases). V was cut by 4 bases and J by 2 bases, with 9 bases left in between. From germline, CDR1 is SQVTM and CDR2 ANQGSEA. This CDR3 has 13 residues. The CDR3 DNA reads as TGCAGCGTTGCGGCAGGGGGCAATCAGCCCCAGCATTTT. It translates to CSVAAGGNQPQHF.

The chain uses TRBV7-3 and TRBJ2-3, with a weak D call TRBD1 (5 bases). Germline V gene sequence: CDR1 SGHTA, CDR2 FQGTGA. The CDR3 has 15 amino acids. Deletions cut 2 bases from V and 1 base from J, with 10 bases between. The CDR3 region is CASSLSRGRTDTQYF. The CDR3 bases are TGTGCCAGCAGCTTATCTAGGGGCCGCACAGATACGCAGTATTTT.

The V gene is TRBV13, the J gene TRBJ2-5; 7 nucleotides agree with TRBD1. Germline V lookup: CDR1 PRHDT, CDR2 FYEKMQ (reference sequence). V was clipped by 6 bases and J by 5 bases; unmatched bases: 9. The CDR3 extends over 14 amino acids. The CDR3 DNA reads as TGTGCCAGCAGTCTCCGACAGGGTGGGGAGACCCAGTACTTC. Translating it yields CASSLRQGGETQYF.

This sequence joins TRBV5-6 and TRBJ2-5; 9 nucleotides agree with TRBD2. The CDR3 length is 15 residues. Trimming removed 0 bases from V and 10 bases from J; junction bases left unmatched: 10. Per the germline V gene, CDR1 is SGHDT and CDR2 is YYEEEE. The CDR3 sequence: CASSLGLAVDGGQYF. CDR3 DNA: TGTGCCAGCAGCTTGGGACTAGCGGTGGATGGTGGCCAGTACTTC.

CDR3 in DNA: TGTGCCAGCAGTGAACAGCGAACTAACTATGGCTACACCTTC. This sequence encodes CASSEQRTNYGYTF. The chain employs TRBV2 and TRBJ1-2; unclear D gene. V gave up 2 bases and J gave up 0 bases, with 7 bases separating them. The length of the CDR3 is 14 residues. Germline V gene sequence: CDR1 SNHLY, CDR2 FYNNEI.

The genes are TRBV5-6 and TRBJ1-6; TRBD1 might be the D (5 bases). The CDR3 loop spans 15 amino acids. V dropped 1 base and J dropped 10 bases, with 15 bases sitting between them. CDR1 SGHDT and CDR2 YYEEEE come from the germline V gene. For the CDR3, the DNA is TGTGCCAGCAGCTTGACTGGGGCTCACGGATCACCCCTCCACTTT. This gives the protein CASSLTGAHGSPLHF.

The chain links TRBV6-5 to TRBJ2-1, with a tentative D call TRBD1 (7 bases). Germline V gene data show CDR1 as MNHEY and CDR2 as SVGAGI. The CDR3 loop spans 15 amino acids. V shed 5 bases and J shed 3 bases, with 14 bases lying between them. The CDR3 sequence: CASSAPGGLYNEQFF. The DNA for the CDR3 is TGTGCCAGCAGTGCACCAGGGGGACTCTACAATGAGCAGTTCTTC.

The chain combines TRBV29-1 with TRBJ2-3; D is uncertain. Germline CDR1 and CDR2: SQVTM and ANQGSEA. The CDR3 loop spans 14 amino acids. The ends were cut back, 5 bases at V and 0 bases at J, with 12 bases in the middle. The DNA for the CDR3 is TGCAGCGTTAACCGGAAATATAGCACAGATACGCAGTATTTT. This sequence encodes CSVNRKYSTDTQYF.

The genes are TRBV9 and TRBJ2-1, with D possibly matching TRBD2 (5 bases). V lost 3 bases and J lost 10, with 17 bases in between. Germline V gives CDR1 SGDLS, CDR2 YYNGEE. This CDR3 has 14 amino acids. The CDR3 region is CASSALGVAGEQFF. CDR3 DNA: TGTGCCAGCAGCGCCCTCGGGGTAGCTGGCGAGCAGTTCTTC.

This clone was detected once. This chain joins TRBV10-2 and TRBJ1-2; D unresolved. In germline, CDR1 is WSHSY, CDR2 SAAADI. The germline V and J ends were trimmed by 4 bases and 4 bases, with 19 bases remaining between them. This CDR3 region has 16 residues. CDR3 loop: CASSAGKVPLGYGYTF. In DNA form, the CDR3 reads TGCGCCAGCAGTGCCGGGAAGGTACCGCTAGGCTATGGCTACACCTTC.

The V gene is TRBV5-1, the J gene TRBJ2-3; 10 positions agree with TRBD1. Per germline, CDR1 SGHRS and CDR2 YFSETQ. With V trimmed by 4 bases and J by 4 bases, 9 bases remained unmatched. The CDR3 runs 16 residues. CDR3 residues: CASSELTGGEADTQYF. In DNA form, the CDR3 reads TGCGCCAGCAGCGAATTGACAGGGGGCGAAGCAGATACGCAGTATTTT.

V gene TRBV7-2 combines with J gene TRBJ2-7; no clear D. The CDR3 sequence is 14 residues long. The V end lost 5 bases, the J end lost 1 base, and 12 bases lay between the germline ends. Germline CDR1 SGHTA, CDR2 FQGNSA. The CDR3 nucleotides read TGTGCCAGCAGCCCCTTTATCCGGTCCTACGAGCAGTACTTC. It codes for CASSPFIRSYEQYF.

V and J are TRBV27 and TRBJ2-2; 10 positions match TRBD2. Germline CDR1 is MNHEY and CDR2 is SMNVEV (reference sequence). J was trimmed by 1 base and V by 7 bases; bases with no gene match: 6. The CDR3 is 16 amino acids. The CDR3 is CASIVSGGVNTGELFF. As DNA, the CDR3 is TGTGCCAGCATCGTGAGCGGGGGGGTGAACACCGGGGAGCTGTTTTTT.

The chain joins TRBV19 to TRBJ1-4; 7 bases align to TRBD1. V dropped 3 bases and J dropped 7; count of bases not matched to a gene: 11. The germline V gene encodes CDR1 LNHDA and CDR2 SQIVND (reference sequence). The CDR3 contains 16 residues. Written as DNA, the CDR3 is TGTGCCAGTAGTATGCTGGGGACAGCGTCAGGTGAAAAACTGTTTTTT. This encodes CASSMLGTASGEKLFF.

This clone was found a few times. The V and J genes are TRBV30 and TRBJ2-5, with D possibly matching TRBD2 (6 bases). The CDR3 loop spans 15 amino acids. Between the trimmed V and J ends, which lost 4 bases and 4 bases, there was a span of 19 bases. Germline V CDR1 and CDR2: GTSNPN, SVGIG (reference sequence). CDR3 sequence: CAWNALGGFGETQYF. The CDR3 coding sequence is TGTGCCTGGAACGCCCTAGGAGGGTTCGGAGAGACCCAGTACTTC.

This chain links TRBV6-5 with TRBJ1-2, with unresolved D. The CDR3 covers 13 residues. Trimming removed 2 bases from V and 4 bases from J, with 8 bases in between. Germline CDR1 MNHEY, CDR2 SVGAGI. CDR3 coding DNA: TGTGCCAGCAGTTACGAAGGGTTCTATGGCTACACCTTC. Translation gives CASSYEGFYGYTF.

The J gene is TRBJ2-1, the V gene TRBV5-1, with D perhaps being TRBD1 or TRBD2 (6 bases each). CDR1 SGHRS and CDR2 YFSETQ come from the germline V gene. Trimming shortened V by 4 bases and J by 9 bases, and 17 bases separated the two germline ends. The CDR3 sequence is 14 residues long. CDR3 sequence reads: CASSPEGGSGEQFF. DNA of the CDR3: TGCGCCAGCAGCCCCGAGGGGGGTTCGGGTGAGCAGTTCTTC.

Only a few counts were recorded for this clone. This rearrangement joins TRBV7-9 to TRBJ1-1; 7 bases are a match to TRBD1. Germline CDR1 is SEHNR and CDR2 is FQNEAQ (reference sequence). The CDR3 covers 15 residues. J gave up 5 bases and V 3 bases, and 9 bases lay outside the gene matches. The CDR3 region is CASSLGQGGRTEAFF. The CDR3 nucleotides are TGTGCCAGCAGCTTGGGGCAGGGGGGAAGAACTGAAGCTTTCTTT.

The rearrangement links TRBV5-1 to TRBJ2-3, with a tentative D call TRBD2 (5 bases). Trimming left V 4 bases short and J 3 bases short, with 12 bases between. Germline assignment: CDR1 SGHRS and CDR2 YFSETQ. The CDR3 runs 14 residues. The CDR3 protein is CASSLQWETDTQYF. CDR3 in DNA: TGCGCCAGCAGCCTACAATGGGAGACAGATACGCAGTATTTT.

This clone was observed a few times. The chain is built from TRBV5-6 and TRBJ2-5; D may be TRBD1 (6 bases). From germline, CDR1 is SGHDT and CDR2 YYEEEE. Trimming pared 4 bases from V and 1 base from J, leaving 11 bases between. CDR3 length: 14 residues. Written as DNA, the CDR3 is TGTGCCAGCAGCCAACAGGGAAGCCAAGAGACCCAGTACTTC. Residues: CASSQQGSQETQYF.

This clone was picked up a small number of times. The rearrangement joins TRBV25-1 to TRBJ2-1; 11 bases align to TRBD2. The CDR3 runs to 15 residues. J gave up 4 bases and V 1 base, and 0 bases lay outside the gene matches. The germline V gene has CDR1 MGHDK and CDR2 SYGVNS. The CDR3: CASSESSGGYNEQFF. CDR3 DNA: TGTGCCAGCAGTGAATCTAGCGGGGGGTACAATGAGCAGTTCTTC.

The rearrangement links TRBV4-3 to TRBJ2-7; 11 bases map to TRBD1. CDR1 and CDR2 (germline): LGHNA, YSLEER. The CDR3 covers 15 residues. V shed 0 bases, J shed 6 bases, and the junction held 4 bases outside the gene matches. The CDR3 reads CASSQDRGTGGEQYF. The CDR3 DNA sequence: TGCGCCAGCAGCCAAGATCGAGGGACAGGGGGCGAGCAGTACTTC.

This rearrangement joins TRBV29-1 to TRBJ2-1, with D perhaps TRBD1 or TRBD2 (8 bases each). Looked up from germline, CDR1 is SQVTM and CDR2 is ANQGSEA. The length of the CDR3 is 17 residues. V lost 3 bases and J 4 bases, leaving 22 bases between the germline ends. The CDR3 DNA is TGCAGCGTTGAGGGAGTAGCGGGACAGGCGATATACAATGAGCAGTTCTTC. Amino acids: CSVEGVAGQAIYNEQFF.